A single sample gave rise to the 27 T cell receptor beta chains below, sequenced in a study of cytomegalovirus exposure and HLA in healthy donors. The PCR ran on 60 Vbeta and 13 Jbeta primers. Repertoires were generated with immunoSEQ multiplex PCR, while TCRdb's copy carries only in-frame clones and drops some. This sample's table has some 150,000 clones. The sequencing sample was made of PBMCs. The receptors were sampled from a middle-aged man in good health and CMV-seronegative.

The chain links TRBV19 to TRBJ2-6; 7 nucleotides agree with TRBD1. The CDR3 has 17 amino acids. Germline V gene sequence: CDR1 LNHDA, CDR2 SQIVND (reference sequence). The junction had 7 bases not matched to a gene; V was cut back by 5 bases and J by 0 bases. CDR3 amino acids: CASSGWTGISGANVLTF. CDR3 nucleotide sequence: TGTGCCAGTAGTGGGTGGACAGGCATCTCTGGGGCCAACGTCCTGACTTTC.

This chain connects TRBV19 to TRBJ1-1, with a possible D match to TRBD1 (5 bases). CDR1 LNHDA and CDR2 SQIVND come from the germline V gene (reference sequence). Trimming left V 8 bases short and J 5 bases short, with 15 bases between. The CDR3 consists of 13 residues. DNA for the CDR3: TGTGCCAGTGATCGACGCGGGGGAACTGAAGCTTTCTTT. This encodes CASDRRGGTEAFF.

The V gene is TRBV4-1, the J gene TRBJ2-6, with 7 bases that match TRBD2. The CDR3 consists of 16 residues. CDR1 and CDR2 from the germline V gene are MGHRA and YSYEKL. After removal of 0 bases from V and 4 bases from J, the junction contained 3 bases not matched to a gene. CDR3 protein: CASSQEGGTGANVLTF. For the CDR3, the DNA is TGCGCCAGCAGCCAAGAGGGGGGGACCGGGGCCAACGTCCTGACTTTC.

V gene TRBV7-9 combines with J gene TRBJ2-5; D possibly corresponds to TRBD1 (6 bases). V lost 1 base and J 11 bases, leaving 20 bases between the germline ends. The CDR3 totals 15 residues. Germline CDR1 reads SEHNR; CDR2 reads FQNEAQ (reference sequence). The CDR3 DNA sequence: TGTGCCAGCAGCTTAGGCCAGGGGCGGATGGGGGAGCAGTACTTC. As protein: CASSLGQGRMGEQYF.

CDR3 amino acids: CASSPATGGIGGAFF. In nucleotides, the CDR3 is TGTGCCAGCAGCCCGGCGACAGGGGGCATAGGAGGGGCTTTCTTT. The chain links TRBV7-9 to TRBJ1-1, with 10 bases aligning to TRBD1. Germline V CDR1 and CDR2: SEHNR, FQNEAQ (reference sequence). The CDR3 contains 15 residues. Trimming took 5 bases from V and 11 from J; bases not matched to a gene: 14.

The rearrangement uses TRBV6-5 and TRBJ2-3; 8 nucleotides align to TRBD1. Germline loops: CDR1 MNHEY, CDR2 SVGAGI. The CDR3 is 16 amino acids. The V segment lost 0 bases and the J segment 0 bases; nucleotides outside the gene matches: 2. The CDR3 DNA sequence: TGTGCCAGCAGTTACTCCCGGACAGGGAGCACAGATACGCAGTATTTT. As protein: CASSYSRTGSTDTQYF.

The chain employs TRBV7-9 and TRBJ1-6, with TRBD1 as a possible D gene (6 bases). V lost 0 bases and J lost 9, with 12 bases in between. The CDR3 consists of 15 residues. Per germline, CDR1 SEHNR and CDR2 FQNEAQ (reference sequence). The CDR3 reads CASSLATGGGSPLHF. The CDR3 bases are TGTGCCAGCAGCTTAGCGACAGGAGGAGGTTCACCCCTCCACTTT.

CDR3 amino acids: CASSFPADSEAFF. DNA for the CDR3: TGTGCCAGCAGCTTCCCCGCGGACAGTGAAGCTTTCTTT. The rearrangement joins TRBV5-4 to TRBJ1-1, with a tentative D call TRBD1 (6 bases). Trimming cost V 2 bases and J 7 bases, with 12 bases left between them. The CDR3 is made up of 13 amino acids. Germline V gene data show CDR1 as SGHNT and CDR2 as YYREEE (reference sequence).

The rearrangement links TRBV15 to TRBJ2-5; a weak D match, TRBD1 (5 bases). This CDR3 has 16 residues. Germline V gene lookup returns CDR1 LNHNV and CDR2 YYDKDF (reference sequence). Trimming stripped 0 bases from V and 4 bases from J, with 15 bases between. The CDR3 DNA reads TGTGCCACCAGCAGAGATAATAGTGGCAGGGCAGAGACCCAGTACTTC. Residues: CATSRDNSGRAETQYF. The variable domain in full, completed from reference TRBV15 and TRBJ2-5, reads DAMVIQNPRYQVTQFGKPVTLSCSQTLNHNVMYWYQQKSSQAPKLLFHYYDKDFNNEADTPDNFQSRRPNTSFCFLDIRSPGLGDTAMYLCATSRDNSGRAETQYFGPGTRLLVL.

The chain combines TRBV14 with TRBJ2-5; 8 bases align to TRBD2. In germline, CDR1 is SGHDN, CDR2 FVKESK. This CDR3 region has 18 residues. J lost 5 bases, V lost 0 bases, and 14 bases had no gene match. This CDR3 reads CASSQERIAGHVGETQYF. The CDR3 nucleotides are TGTGCCAGCAGCCAAGAAAGGATAGCGGGGCACGTCGGGGAGACCCAGTACTTC. Supplemented by reference TRBV14 and TRBJ2-5, the full variable domain reads EAGVTQFPSHSVIEKGQTVTLRCDPISGHDNLYWYRRVMGKEIKFLLHFVKESKQDESGMPNNRFLAERTGGTYSTLKVQPAELEDSGVYFCASSQERIAGHVGETQYFGPGTRLLVL.

CDR3 sequence: CASSQVTIRGGQYF. The CDR3 nucleotides read TGTGCCAGCAGCCAAGTCACCATTCGGGGAGGGCAGTACTTC. This chain uses TRBV4-2 with TRBJ2-7; perhaps TRBD2 as D (6 bases). There are 14 residues in the CDR3. Germline V gene lookup returns CDR1 LGHNA and CDR2 YNFKEQ. V was pared by 1 base and J by 9 bases, with 16 bases between.

The chain is built from TRBV5-1 and TRBJ1-2; D perhaps matches TRBD1 (5 bases). The CDR3 loop spans 13 amino acids. Germline-derived CDR1 and CDR2 are SGHRS and YFSETQ. The V and J ends lost 1 base and 10 bases respectively, with 14 bases between them. The CDR3: CASSLSPGFHYTF. The DNA for the CDR3 is TGCGCCAGCAGCTTGTCCCCAGGGTTTCACTACACCTTC.

The V call is TRBV10-3, the J call TRBJ1-1; TRBD1 is a possible D gene (6 bases). V was trimmed by 9 bases and J by 4 bases, leaving 15 bases between them. This CDR3 spans 13 amino acids. The germline V gene encodes CDR1 ENHRY and CDR2 SYGVKD. The CDR3 sequence is CAMWRGALTEAFF. The CDR3 coding sequence is TGTGCCATGTGGCGGGGGGCACTCACTGAAGCTTTCTTT.

This chain uses TRBV7-9 with TRBJ1-3; 8 bases agree with TRBD1. The V gene end was trimmed by 5 bases and the J gene end by 5 bases; junction bases not matched to a gene: 14. The germline gives CDR1 SEHNR, CDR2 FQNEAQ (reference sequence). This CDR3 region has 17 residues. CDR3 bases: TGTGCCAGCAGCACCTCAGGGGGCGGAGGGTCGAGAAACACCATATATTTT. Residues: CASSTSGGGGSRNTIYF.

V is TRBV4-2 and J is TRBJ1-2; D possibly corresponds to TRBD1 (5 bases). The CDR3 has 18 amino acids. Trimming took 0 bases from V and 0 from J, leaving 17 bases between them. CDR1 is LGHNA and CDR2 is YNFKEQ in the germline V gene. DNA for the CDR3: TGTGCCAGCAGCCAAGAAACTGCCCGACAGCCTCCTAACTATGGCTACACCTTC. The encoded protein is CASSQETARQPPNYGYTF.

The J gene is TRBJ1-2, the V gene TRBV5-4, with D hard to call. The CDR3 runs 15 residues. Trimming took 1 base from V and 5 from J, leaving 15 bases between them. CDR1 is SGHNT, CDR2 YYREEE, per germline (reference sequence). The CDR3 region is CASSLNGSPIYGYTF. In nucleotides, the CDR3 is TGTGCCAGCAGCTTGAACGGGAGTCCCATATATGGCTACACCTTC.

The chain has TRBV14 and TRBJ1-4, with TRBD1 matching 8 bases. Trimming at V came to 4 bases and at J to 2 bases, leaving 3 bases not matched to a gene. Germline assignment: CDR1 SGHDN and CDR2 FVKESK. The CDR3 spans 15 residues. The CDR3 nucleotides are TGTGCCAGCAGCCCCCGGACAGGGACTAATGAAAAACTGTTTTTT. Translation gives CASSPRTGTNEKLFF.

J is TRBJ2-1 and V is TRBV7-3; TRBD1 is a possible D gene (5 bases). This CDR3 region has 12 residues. The germline V gene has CDR1 SGHTA and CDR2 FQGTGA. The V end was cut by 4 bases, the J end by 4 bases, with 5 bases between. CDR3 loop: CASSSGYNEQFF. CDR3 in DNA: TGTGCCAGCAGCTCAGGGTACAATGAGCAGTTCTTC.

This chain uses TRBV4-2 with TRBJ2-1, with 7 bases matching TRBD1. The germline V gene encodes CDR1 LGHNA and CDR2 YNFKEQ. The V and J ends lost 3 bases and 2 bases, in that order; junction bases with no gene match: 4. CDR3 length: 15 residues. The CDR3 reads CASSHRGGAYNEQFF. The CDR3 DNA sequence: TGTGCCAGCAGCCATAGAGGGGGCGCCTACAATGAGCAGTTCTTC.

This sequence joins TRBV5-6 and TRBJ1-5; the D gene is possibly TRBD1 (6 bases). V was cut by 2 bases and J by 7 bases, with 13 bases left in between. Germline V gene data show CDR1 as SGHDT and CDR2 as YYEEEE. This CDR3 has 14 amino acids. The CDR3 is CASSFSGASQPQHF. The CDR3 region has the DNA TGTGCCAGCAGCTTTTCAGGGGCAAGCCAGCCCCAGCATTTT.

This chain joins TRBV27 and TRBJ1-5; no clear D gene. The V gene's germline CDR1 is MNHEY and CDR2 SMNVEV (reference sequence). V shed 2 bases and J shed 6 bases, with 11 bases lying between them. This CDR3 spans 14 amino acids. The CDR3 sequence is CASSLRLSGQPQHF. CDR3 coding DNA: TGTGCCAGCAGTTTACGACTGAGCGGTCAGCCCCAGCATTTT.

The chain joins TRBV9 to TRBJ2-3; possibly TRBD2 for D (6 bases). The CDR3 spans 16 residues. Per germline, CDR1 SGDLS and CDR2 YYNGEE. V lost 0 bases and J lost 8, with 19 bases in between. In DNA form, the CDR3 reads TGTGCCAGCAGCGTAGGAAGTAGCGGAGCTCCGAGTACGCAGTATTTT. Translating gives CASSVGSSGAPSTQYF. Full variable domain (outside the CDR3, taken from reference TRBV9 and TRBJ2-3): DSGVTQTPKHLITATGQRVTLRCSPRSGDLSVYWYQQSLDQGLQFLIQYYNGEERAKGNILERFSAQQFPDLHSELNLSSLELGDSALYFCASSVGSSGAPSTQYFGPGTRLTVL.

This chain connects TRBV6-5 to TRBJ2-5; D might be TRBD1 (7 bases). The V end lost 0 bases, the J end lost 1 base, and 12 bases lay between the germline ends. The CDR3 spans 16 residues. Looked up from germline, CDR1 is MNHEY and CDR2 is SVGAGI. For the CDR3, the DNA is TGTGCCAGCAGTTACTCGGCCAGGGGGGCCCAAGAGACCCAGTACTTC. This translates into CASSYSARGAQETQYF.

The J gene is TRBJ2-3, the V gene TRBV12-2; TRBD2, as called in the table, went unchecked against the DNA. TRBV12-2 counts as a pseudogene. This CDR3 has 15 residues. The CDR3 DNA reads as TGTGCAAGTCGCGACGGTGATGACGTGGAGGCTACGCAGTATTTT. Translated: CASRDGDDVEATQYF.

The chain is built from TRBV28 and TRBJ2-5, with D perhaps matching TRBD1 (6 bases). V lost 7 bases and J lost 5, with 20 bases in between. Germline V lookup: CDR1 MDHEN, CDR2 SYDVKM. The CDR3 is made up of 15 amino acids. The CDR3 here is CASIRGRGEVETQYF. CDR3 sequence (DNA): TGTGCCAGCATCCGGGGCAGGGGCGAGGTTGAGACCCAGTACTTC.

The chain couples TRBV12-5 to TRBJ1-4; 7 positions match TRBD1. The V gene's germline CDR1 is LGHNT and CDR2 FRNRAP. The CDR3 is 13 residues long. J gave up 5 bases and V 8 bases, and 5 bases lay outside the gene matches. The CDR3 bases are TGTGCTAGTTCCTCAGGGGGGAATGAAAAACTGTTTTTT. This gives the protein CASSSGGNEKLFF. Using reference TRBV12-5 and TRBJ1-4 for the parts outside the CDR3, the full variable domain is DARVTQTPRHKVTEMGQEVTMRCQPILGHNTVFWYRQTMMQGLELLAYFRNRAPLDDSGMPKDRFSAEMPDATLATLKIQPSEPRDSAVYFCASSSGGNEKLFFGSGTQLSVL.

The rearrangement joins TRBV2 to TRBJ2-7; 9 positions agree with TRBD1. Germline lookup yields CDR1 SNHLY and CDR2 FYNNEI. V lost 8 bases, J lost 6 bases, and 11 bases stayed unmatched. This CDR3 has 14 residues. CDR3 amino acids: CASSRDRVSGEQYF. The DNA for the CDR3 is TGTGCCAGCTCCCGGGACAGGGTGAGTGGCGAGCAGTACTTC.